This note documents a single T cell receptor (beta chain) sequence. Its antigen is undetermined. This sample stems from a study of CD8 T cells in ankylosing spondylitis. Study-wide results and limits: Some motif variants were previously reported in reactive arthritis synovial fluid and blood. Disease-associated clonotypes exhibited CD8+ identity and were relatively infrequent in peripheral blood. There was reportedly significant enrichment of clones that were disease-linked in matched ankylosing spondylitis synovial fluid.

CDR3 size: 13 residues. Each CDR3 protein gets one entry after TCRdb re-called the 5' RACE reads with MiXCR. The sample yields roughly 250,000 distinct CDR3 sequences, around 9.2% seen once. The sequencing sample was made of blood, either unsorted or a sorted T cell fraction (not recorded which). The chain has TRBV21-1 and TRBJ2-1; the table's D call TRBD1 went unverified against the DNA. TRBV21-1 is reported as a pseudogene. The sequence was collected from a male donor with ankylosing spondylitis or in good health (not recorded which). The DNA of the CDR3 is TGTGCCAGCAGCAATCGCGGGGCCTATGAGCAGTTCTTC. As protein: CASSNRGAYEQFF.